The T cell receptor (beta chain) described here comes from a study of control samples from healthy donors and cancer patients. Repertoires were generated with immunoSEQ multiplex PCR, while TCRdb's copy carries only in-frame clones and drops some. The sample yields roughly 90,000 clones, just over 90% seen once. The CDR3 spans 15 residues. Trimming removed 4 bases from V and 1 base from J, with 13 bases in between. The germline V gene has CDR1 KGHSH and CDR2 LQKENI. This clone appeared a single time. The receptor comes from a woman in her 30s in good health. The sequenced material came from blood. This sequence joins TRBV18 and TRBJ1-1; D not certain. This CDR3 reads CASSQGWGRNTEAFF. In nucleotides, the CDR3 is TGTGCCAGCTCACAAGGGTGGGGAAGGAACACTGAAGCTTTCTTT.